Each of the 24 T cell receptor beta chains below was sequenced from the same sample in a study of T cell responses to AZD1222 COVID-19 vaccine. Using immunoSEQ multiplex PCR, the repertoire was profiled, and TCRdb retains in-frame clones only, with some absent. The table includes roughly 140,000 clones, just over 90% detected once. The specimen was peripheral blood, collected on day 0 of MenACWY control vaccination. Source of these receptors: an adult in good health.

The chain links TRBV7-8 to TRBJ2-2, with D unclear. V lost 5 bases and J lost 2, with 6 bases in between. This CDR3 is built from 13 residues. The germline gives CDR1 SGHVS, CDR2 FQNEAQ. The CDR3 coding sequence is TGTGCCAGCAGCCCACTAAACACCGGGGAGCTGTTTTTT. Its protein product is CASSPLNTGELFF.

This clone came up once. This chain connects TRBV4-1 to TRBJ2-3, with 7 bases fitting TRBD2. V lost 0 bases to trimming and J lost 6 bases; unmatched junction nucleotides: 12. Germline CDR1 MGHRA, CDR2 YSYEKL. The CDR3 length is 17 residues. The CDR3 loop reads CASSQDRGGGSGDTQYF. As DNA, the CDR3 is TGCGCCAGCAGCCAAGATCGCGGGGGAGGTTCTGGGGATACGCAGTATTTT.

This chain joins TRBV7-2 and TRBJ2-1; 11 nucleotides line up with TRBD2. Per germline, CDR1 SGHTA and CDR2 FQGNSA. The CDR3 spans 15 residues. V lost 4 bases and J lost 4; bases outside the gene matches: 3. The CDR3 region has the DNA TGTGCCAGCAGCTCTAGCGGGGGGAGTTACAATGAGCAGTTCTTC. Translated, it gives CASSSSGGSYNEQFF.

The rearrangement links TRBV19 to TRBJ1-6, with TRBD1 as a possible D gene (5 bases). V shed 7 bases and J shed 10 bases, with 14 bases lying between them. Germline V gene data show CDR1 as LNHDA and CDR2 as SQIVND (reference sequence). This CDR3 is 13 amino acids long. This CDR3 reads CASTRDFESPLHF. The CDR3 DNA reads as TGTGCCAGTACCAGGGACTTCGAATCACCCCTCCACTTT.

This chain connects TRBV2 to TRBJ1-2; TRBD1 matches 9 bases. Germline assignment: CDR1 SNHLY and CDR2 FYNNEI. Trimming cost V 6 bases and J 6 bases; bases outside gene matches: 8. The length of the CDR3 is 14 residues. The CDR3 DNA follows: TGTGCCAGCAGCCCACAGGGGGCTTTCGATGGCTACACCTTC. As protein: CASSPQGAFDGYTF. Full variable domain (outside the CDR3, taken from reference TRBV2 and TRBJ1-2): EPEVTQTPSHQVTQMGQEVILRCVPISNHLYFYWYRQILGQKVEFLVSFYNNEISEKSEIFDDQFSVERPDGSNFTLKIRSTKLEDSAMYFCASSPQGAFDGYTFGSGTRLTVV.

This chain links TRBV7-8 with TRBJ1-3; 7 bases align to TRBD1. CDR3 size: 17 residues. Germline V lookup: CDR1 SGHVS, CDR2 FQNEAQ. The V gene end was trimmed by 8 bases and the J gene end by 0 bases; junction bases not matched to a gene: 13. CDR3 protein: CASGPRGQMVSGNTIYF. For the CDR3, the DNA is TGTGCCAGCGGACCGAGGGGACAGATGGTCTCTGGAAACACCATATATTTT. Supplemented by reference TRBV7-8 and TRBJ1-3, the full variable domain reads GAGVSQSPRYKVAKRGQDVALRCDPISGHVSLFWYQQALGQGPEFLTYFQNEAQLDKSGLPSDRFFAERPEGSVSTLKIQRTQQEDSAVYLCASGPRGQMVSGNTIYFGEGSWLTVV.

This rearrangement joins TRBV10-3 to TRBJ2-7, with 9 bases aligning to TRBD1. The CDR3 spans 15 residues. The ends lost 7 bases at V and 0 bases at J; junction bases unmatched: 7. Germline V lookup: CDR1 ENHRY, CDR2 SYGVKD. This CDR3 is CAIMEGQGLSYEQYF. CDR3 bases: TGTGCCATCATGGAGGGACAGGGACTCTCCTACGAGCAGTACTTC.

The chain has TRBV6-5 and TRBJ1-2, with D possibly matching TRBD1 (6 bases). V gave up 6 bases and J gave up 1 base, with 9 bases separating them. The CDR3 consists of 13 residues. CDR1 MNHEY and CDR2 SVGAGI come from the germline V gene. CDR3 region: CASRDSVNYGYTF. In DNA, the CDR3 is TGTGCCAGCAGGGACAGCGTTAACTATGGCTACACCTTC.

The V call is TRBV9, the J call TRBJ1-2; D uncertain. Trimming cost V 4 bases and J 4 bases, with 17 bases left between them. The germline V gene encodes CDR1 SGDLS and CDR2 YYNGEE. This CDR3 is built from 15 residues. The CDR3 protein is CASSRRGNSGYGYTF. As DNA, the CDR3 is TGTGCCAGCAGCCGGCGAGGGAACTCGGGCTATGGCTACACCTTC. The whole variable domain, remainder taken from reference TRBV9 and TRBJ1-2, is DSGVTQTPKHLITATGQRVTLRCSPRSGDLSVYWYQQSLDQGLQFLIQYYNGEERAKGNILERFSAQQFPDLHSELNLSSLELGDSALYFCASSRRGNSGYGYTFGSGTRLTVV.

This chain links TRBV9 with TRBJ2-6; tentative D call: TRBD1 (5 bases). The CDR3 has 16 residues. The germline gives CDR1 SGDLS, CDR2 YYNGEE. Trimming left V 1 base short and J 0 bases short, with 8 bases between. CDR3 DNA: TGTGCCAGCAGCGTACTGGACACCTCTGGGGCCAACGTCCTGACTTTC. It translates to CASSVLDTSGANVLTF.

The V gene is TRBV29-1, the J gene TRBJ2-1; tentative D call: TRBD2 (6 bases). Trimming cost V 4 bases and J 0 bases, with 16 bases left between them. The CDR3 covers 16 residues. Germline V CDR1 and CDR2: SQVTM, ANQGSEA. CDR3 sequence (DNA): TGCAGCGTTGTAGCAAGACTAGAGAGCTCCTACAATGAGCAGTTCTTC. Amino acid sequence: CSVVARLESSYNEQFF.

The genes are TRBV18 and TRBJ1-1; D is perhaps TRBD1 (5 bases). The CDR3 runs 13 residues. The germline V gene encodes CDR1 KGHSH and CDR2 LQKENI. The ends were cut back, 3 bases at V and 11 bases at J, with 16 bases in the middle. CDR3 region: CASSPPGGWGAFF. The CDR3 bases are TGTGCCAGCTCACCCCCGGGAGGGTGGGGGGCTTTCTTT.

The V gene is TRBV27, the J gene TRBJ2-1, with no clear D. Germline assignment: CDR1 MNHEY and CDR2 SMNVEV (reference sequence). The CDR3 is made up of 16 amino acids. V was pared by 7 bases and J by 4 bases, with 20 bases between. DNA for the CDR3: TGTGCCAGCACCCCAAGATCCGGAGTTTCATACAATGAGCAGTTCTTC. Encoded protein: CASTPRSGVSYNEQFF.

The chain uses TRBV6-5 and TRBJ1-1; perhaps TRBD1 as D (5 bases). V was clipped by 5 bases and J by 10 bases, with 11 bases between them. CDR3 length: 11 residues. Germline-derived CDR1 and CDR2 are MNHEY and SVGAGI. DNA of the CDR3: TGTGCCAGCAGTAACAGGTCGGGAGCTTTCTTT. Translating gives CASSNRSGAFF.

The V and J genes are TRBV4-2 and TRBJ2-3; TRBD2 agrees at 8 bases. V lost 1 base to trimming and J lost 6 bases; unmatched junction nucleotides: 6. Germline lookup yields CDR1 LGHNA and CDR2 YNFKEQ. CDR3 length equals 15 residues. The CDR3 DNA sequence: TGTGCCAGCAGCCAAGGTTCGGGGGGGGCCGATACGCAGTATTTT. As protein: CASSQGSGGADTQYF.

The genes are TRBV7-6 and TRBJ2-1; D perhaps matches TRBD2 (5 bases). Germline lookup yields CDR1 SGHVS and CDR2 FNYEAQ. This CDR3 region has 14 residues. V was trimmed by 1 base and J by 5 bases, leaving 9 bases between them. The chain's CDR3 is CASSLVPRDNEQFF. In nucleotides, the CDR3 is TGTGCCAGCAGCTTAGTTCCGCGGGACAATGAGCAGTTCTTC. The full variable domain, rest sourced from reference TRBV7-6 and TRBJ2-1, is GAGVSQSPRYKVTKRGQDVALRCDPISGHVSLYWYRQALGQGPEFLTYFNYEAQQDKSGLPNDRFSAERPEGSISTLTIQRTEQRDSAMYRCASSLVPRDNEQFFGPGTRLTVL.

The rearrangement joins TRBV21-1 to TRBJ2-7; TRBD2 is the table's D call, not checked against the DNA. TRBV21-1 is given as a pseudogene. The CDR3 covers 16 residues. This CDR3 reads CASKGGTSGRNSEQYF. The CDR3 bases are TGTGCCAGCAAGGGGGGGACTAGCGGGAGGAACAGCGAGCAGTACTTC.

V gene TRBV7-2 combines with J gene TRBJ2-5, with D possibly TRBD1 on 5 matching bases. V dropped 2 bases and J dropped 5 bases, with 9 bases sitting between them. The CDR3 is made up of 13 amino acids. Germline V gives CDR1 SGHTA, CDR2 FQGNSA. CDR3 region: CASSLQGYETQYF. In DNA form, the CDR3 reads TGTGCCAGCAGCTTACAGGGTTACGAGACCCAGTACTTC.

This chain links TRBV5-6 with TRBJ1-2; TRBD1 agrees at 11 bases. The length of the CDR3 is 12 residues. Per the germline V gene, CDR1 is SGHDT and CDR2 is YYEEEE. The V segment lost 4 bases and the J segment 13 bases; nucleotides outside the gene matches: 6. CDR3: CASSVDRGRRTF. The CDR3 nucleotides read TGTGCCAGCAGCGTGGACAGGGGGCGGCGCACCTTC.

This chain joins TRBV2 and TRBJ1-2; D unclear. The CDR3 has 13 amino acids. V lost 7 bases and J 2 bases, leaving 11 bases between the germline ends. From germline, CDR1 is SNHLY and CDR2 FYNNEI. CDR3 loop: CASTVDWNYGYTF. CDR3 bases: TGTGCCAGCACGGTTGATTGGAACTATGGCTACACCTTC.

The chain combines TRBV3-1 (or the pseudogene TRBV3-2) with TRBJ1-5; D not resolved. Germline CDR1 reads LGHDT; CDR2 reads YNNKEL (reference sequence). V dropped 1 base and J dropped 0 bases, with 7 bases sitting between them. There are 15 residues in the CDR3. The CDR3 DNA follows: TGTGCCAGCAGCCAAGGAAGTTATAGCAATCAGCCCCAGCATTTT. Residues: CASSQGSYSNQPQHF.

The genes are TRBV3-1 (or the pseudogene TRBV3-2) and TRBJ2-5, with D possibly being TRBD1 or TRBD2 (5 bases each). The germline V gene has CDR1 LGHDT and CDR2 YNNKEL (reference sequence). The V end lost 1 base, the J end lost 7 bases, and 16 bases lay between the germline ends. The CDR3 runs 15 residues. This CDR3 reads CASSQGTGPGGTQYF. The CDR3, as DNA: TGTGCCAGCAGCCAAGGAACAGGTCCAGGAGGGACCCAGTACTTC.

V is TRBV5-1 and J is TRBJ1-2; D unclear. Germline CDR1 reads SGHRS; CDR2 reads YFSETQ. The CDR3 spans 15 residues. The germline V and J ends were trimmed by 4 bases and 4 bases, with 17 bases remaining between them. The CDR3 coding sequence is TGCGCCAGCAGCCGATTAACGGGGTCTGGCTATGGCTACACCTTC. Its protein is CASSRLTGSGYGYTF.

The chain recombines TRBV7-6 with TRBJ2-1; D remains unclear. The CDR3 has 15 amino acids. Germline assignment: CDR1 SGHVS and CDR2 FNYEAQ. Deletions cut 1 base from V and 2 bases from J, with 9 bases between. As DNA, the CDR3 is TGTGCCAGCAGCTTAGAGGCAGGTCCCTACAATGAGCAGTTCTTC. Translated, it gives CASSLEAGPYNEQFF.